Presented here are 4 T cell receptor beta chains from one specimen sequenced in a study of shared clonotypes between healthy human individuals. Only in-frame clones appear in the TCRdb table, and some are missing; sequencing was by immunoSEQ multiplex PCR. Among roughly 890,000 clones listed, around 93% were seen once. Selected positively for CCR7 and CD45RO-negative, naive CD8 cells excluded terminally differentiated effector memory CD45RA+ cells. Specimen: naive CD8+ T cells sorted from blood. The receptors shown here come from a young man in good health.

The V call is TRBV29-1, the J call TRBJ2-2; D is perhaps TRBD1 (6 bases). With 6 bases removed from V and 1 base from J, the gap between germline ends came to 9 bases. The CDR3 consists of 13 residues. Looked up from germline, CDR1 is SQVTM and CDR2 is ANQGSEA. The CDR3 DNA reads TGCAGCGTGAAGACAGGGAACACCGGGGAGCTGTTTTTT. Encoded protein: CSVKTGNTGELFF.

V gene TRBV28 combines with J gene TRBJ2-2, with TRBD1 matching 12 bases. The junction had 16 bases not matched to a gene; V was cut back by 5 bases and J by 0 bases. CDR1 and CDR2 (germline): MDHEN, SYDVKM. The CDR3 sequence is 21 residues long. Here the CDR3 DNA reads TGTGCCAGCAGTCAAATACCGGGACAGGGGGCGCTCACTTCGAACACCGGGGAGCTGTTTTTT. This codes for CASSQIPGQGALTSNTGELFF.

V gene TRBV19 combines with J gene TRBJ2-1; D is uncertain. Germline values: CDR1 LNHDA, CDR2 SQIVND (reference sequence). With 9 bases removed from V and 8 bases from J, the gap between germline ends came to 8 bases. This CDR3 region has 10 residues. The CDR3 bases are TGTGCCAGCGCAGGCTATGAGCAGTTCTTC. It encodes CASAGYEQFF.

This sequence joins TRBV2 and TRBJ1-1; TRBD1 might be the D (5 bases). Trimming stripped 6 bases from V and 1 base from J, with 15 bases between. Germline V gene lookup returns CDR1 SNHLY and CDR2 FYNNEI. The CDR3 has 15 amino acids. The DNA of the CDR3 is TGTGCCAGCAGCGACAGTTTCCTCTCGAACACTGAAGCTTTCTTT. It codes for CASSDSFLSNTEAFF.